This entry is about one TCR beta chain. What it binds is unknown. This entry comes from a study of cytomegalovirus exposure and HLA in healthy donors. For the study at large: A prior analysis found about 110 million unique TCR beta sequences from around 200 million T cells.

General study findings and limits: The likely origin of a cluster of highly shared sequence variants was a sequencing artifact. The investigators catalogued 150 to 200 TCR beta chains as cytomegalovirus-associated. The productive fraction for most TCR beta V segments was about 87% or about 30% in an earlier analysis.

13 Jbeta primers and 60 Vbeta primers were used for the PCR. Clones were sequenced by immunoSEQ multiplex PCR, and TCRdb holds only the in-frame ones, with some missing. The table includes roughly 69,000 clones, 60% to 75% detected once. V was pared by 9 bases and J by 3 bases, with 9 bases between. The CDR3 runs 11 residues. Germline loops: CDR1 SEHNR, CDR2 FQNEAQ (reference sequence). The receptor's source is a male donor in good health and CMV-seropositive. The chain joins TRBV7-9 to TRBJ2-7, with D unresolved. Source material: PBMCs. CDR3 nucleotides: TGTGCCAGTATGTCGGGCTACGAGCAGTACTTC. Protein product: CASMSGYEQYF.